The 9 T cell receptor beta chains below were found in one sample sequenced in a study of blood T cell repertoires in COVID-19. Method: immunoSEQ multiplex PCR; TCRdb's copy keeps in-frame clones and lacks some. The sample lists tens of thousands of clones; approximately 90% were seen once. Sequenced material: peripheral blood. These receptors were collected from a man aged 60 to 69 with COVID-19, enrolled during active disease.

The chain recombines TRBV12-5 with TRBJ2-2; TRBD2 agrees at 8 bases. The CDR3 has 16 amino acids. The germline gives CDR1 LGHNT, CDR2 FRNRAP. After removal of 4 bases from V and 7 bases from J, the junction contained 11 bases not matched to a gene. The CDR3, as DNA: TGTGCTAGTGGTTCGGAGGGAGCGGGAGAGATCGGGGAGCTGTTTTTT. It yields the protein CASGSEGAGEIGELFF.

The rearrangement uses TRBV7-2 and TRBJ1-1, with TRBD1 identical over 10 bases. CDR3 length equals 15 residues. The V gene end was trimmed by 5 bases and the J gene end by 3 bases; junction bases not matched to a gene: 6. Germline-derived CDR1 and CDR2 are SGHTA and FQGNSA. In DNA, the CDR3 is TGTGCCAGCAGCGGACAAGGGACAGGGGACACTGAAGCTTTCTTT. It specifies CASSGQGTGDTEAFF.

DNA for the CDR3: TGTGCCAGCAGCGATACTAGCGGGAGTGGCGAGCAGTACTTC. Residues: CASSDTSGSGEQYF. J is TRBJ2-7 and V is TRBV6-5; 11 bases are a match to TRBD2. The V and J ends lost 6 bases and 6 bases, in that order; junction bases with no gene match: 7. CDR3 size: 14 residues. Germline V CDR1 and CDR2: MNHEY, SVGAGI.

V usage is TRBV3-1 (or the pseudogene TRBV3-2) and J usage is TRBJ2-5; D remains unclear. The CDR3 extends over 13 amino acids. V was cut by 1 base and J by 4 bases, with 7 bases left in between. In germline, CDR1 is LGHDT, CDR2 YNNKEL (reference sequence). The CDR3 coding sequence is TGTGCCAGCAGCCAAGCCGAGCGAGAGACCCAGTACTTC. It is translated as CASSQAERETQYF.

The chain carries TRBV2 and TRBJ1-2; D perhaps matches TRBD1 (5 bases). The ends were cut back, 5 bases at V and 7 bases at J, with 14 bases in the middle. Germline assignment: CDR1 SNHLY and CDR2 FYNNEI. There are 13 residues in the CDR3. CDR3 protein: CASSQTTVLGYTF. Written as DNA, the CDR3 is TGTGCCAGCAGTCAAACGACAGTCCTTGGCTACACCTTC. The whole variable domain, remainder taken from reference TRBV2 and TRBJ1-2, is EPEVTQTPSHQVTQMGQEVILRCVPISNHLYFYWYRQILGQKVEFLVSFYNNEISEKSEIFDDQFSVERPDGSNFTLKIRSTKLEDSAMYFCASSQTTVLGYTFGSGTRLTVV.

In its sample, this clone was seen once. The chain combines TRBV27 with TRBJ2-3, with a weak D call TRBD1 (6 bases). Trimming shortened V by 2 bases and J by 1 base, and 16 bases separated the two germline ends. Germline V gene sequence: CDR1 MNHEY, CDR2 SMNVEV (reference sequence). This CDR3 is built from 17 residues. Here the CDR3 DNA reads TGTGCCAGCAGTTTAAGAGGCGAAAAGGGGGGCACAGATACGCAGTATTTT. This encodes CASSLRGEKGGTDTQYF.

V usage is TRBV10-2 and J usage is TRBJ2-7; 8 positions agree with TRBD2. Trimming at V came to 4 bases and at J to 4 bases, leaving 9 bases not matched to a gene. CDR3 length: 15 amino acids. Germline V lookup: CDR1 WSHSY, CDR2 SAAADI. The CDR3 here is CASSVDSGTVYEQYF. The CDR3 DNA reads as TGCGCCAGCAGTGTTGATAGCGGGACGGTGTACGAGCAGTACTTC.

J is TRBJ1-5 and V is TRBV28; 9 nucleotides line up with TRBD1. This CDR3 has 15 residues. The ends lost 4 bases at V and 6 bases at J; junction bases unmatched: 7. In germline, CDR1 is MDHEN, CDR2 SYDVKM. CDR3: CASSSAGTGLQPQHF. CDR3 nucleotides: TGTGCCAGCAGTTCAGCCGGGACAGGGCTTCAGCCCCAGCATTTT.

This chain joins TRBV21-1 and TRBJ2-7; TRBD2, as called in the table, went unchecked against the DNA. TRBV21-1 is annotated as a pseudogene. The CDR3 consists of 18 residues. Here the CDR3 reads CASSKVRDSGFSSYEQYF. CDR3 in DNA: TGTGCCAGCAGCAAAGTGCGTGATAGCGGATTTAGCTCCTACGAGCAGTACTTC.